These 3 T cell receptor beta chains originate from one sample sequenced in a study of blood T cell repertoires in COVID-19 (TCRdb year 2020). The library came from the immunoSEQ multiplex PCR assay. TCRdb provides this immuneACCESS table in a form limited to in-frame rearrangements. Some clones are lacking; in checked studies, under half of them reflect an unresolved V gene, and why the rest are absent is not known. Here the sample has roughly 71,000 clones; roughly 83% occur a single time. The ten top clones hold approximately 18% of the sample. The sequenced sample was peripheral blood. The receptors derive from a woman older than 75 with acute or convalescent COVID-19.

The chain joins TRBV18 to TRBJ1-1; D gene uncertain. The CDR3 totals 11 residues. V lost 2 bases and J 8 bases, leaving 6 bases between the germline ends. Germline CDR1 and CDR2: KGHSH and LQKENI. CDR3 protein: CASSPEREAFF. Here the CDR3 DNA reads TGTGCCAGCTCACCAGAGAGGGAAGCTTTCTTT.

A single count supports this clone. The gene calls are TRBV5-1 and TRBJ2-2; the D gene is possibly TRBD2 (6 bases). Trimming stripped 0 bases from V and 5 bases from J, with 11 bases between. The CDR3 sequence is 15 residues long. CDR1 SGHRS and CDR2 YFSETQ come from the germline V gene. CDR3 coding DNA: TGCGCCAGCAGCTTGGACGGGAGTCGAACCGGGGAGCTGTTTTTT. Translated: CASSLDGSRTGELFF. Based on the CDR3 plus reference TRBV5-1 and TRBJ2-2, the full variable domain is KAGVTQTPRYLIKTRGQQVTLSCSPISGHRSVSWYQQTPGQGLQFLFEYFSETQRNKGNFPGRFSGRQFSNSRSEMNVSTLELGDSALYLCASSLDGSRTGELFFGEGSRLTVL.

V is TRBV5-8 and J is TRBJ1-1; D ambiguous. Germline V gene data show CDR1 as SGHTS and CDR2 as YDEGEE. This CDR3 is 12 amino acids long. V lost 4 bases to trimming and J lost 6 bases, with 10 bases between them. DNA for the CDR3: TGTGCCAGCAGCGTTCGGTGGTCTGAAGCTTTCTTT. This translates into CASSVRWSEAFF. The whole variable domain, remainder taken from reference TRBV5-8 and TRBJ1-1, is EAGVTQSPTHLIKTRGQQATLRCSPISGHTSVYWYQQALGLGLQFLLWYDEGEERNRGNFPPRFSGRQFPNYSSELNVNALELEDSALYLCASSVRWSEAFFGQGTRLTVV.